One and the same sample provided the 24 T cell receptor beta chains below, sequenced in a study of immune characterization of retroperitoneal liposarcoma. TCRdb itself ran the PCR reads through MiXCR, one entry per CDR3 protein. The table includes some 10,000 distinct CDR3 sequences, around a third detected once. The sequenced material came from tumor tissue. These TCRs come from a male donor with retroperitoneal liposarcoma.

This clonotype showed up just a few times. The CDR3 region has the DNA TGTGCCAGCAGTCAAAGCGGGTCCACAGATACGCAGTATTTT. Translation gives CASSQSGSTDTQYF. The chain employs TRBV6-6 and TRBJ2-3, with D perhaps TRBD2 (6 bases). The V end lost 5 bases, the J end lost 2 bases, and 11 bases lay between the germline ends. CDR1 and CDR2 (germline): MNHNY, SVGAGI (reference sequence). The CDR3 extends over 14 amino acids.

The chain couples TRBV7-4 to TRBJ2-3, with D uncertain. The assigned J gene may be wrong: the sequence end matches TRBJ2-4 better. Germline values: CDR1 SGHVT, CDR2 SQSDAQ. This CDR3 has 13 residues. Written as DNA, the CDR3 is TGTGCCAGCAGCTTATCGACCTGGGACATTCAGTACTTC. This sequence encodes CASSLSTWDIQYF.

This clonotype was seen ten or more times. This chain links TRBV9 with TRBJ2-1; 7 nucleotides align to TRBD1. Unmatched junction bases numbered 5, after V lost 4 bases and J lost 4 bases. Germline V gene sequence: CDR1 SGDLS, CDR2 YYNGEE. The CDR3 consists of 14 residues. CDR3 in amino acids: CASSPGTVYNEQFF. The DNA for the CDR3 is TGTGCCAGCAGCCCCGGGACAGTATACAATGAGCAGTTCTTC.

The V and J genes are TRBV6-1 and TRBJ2-3, with D perhaps matching TRBD1 (6 bases). Germline loops: CDR1 MNHNS, CDR2 SASEGT. Trimming shortened V by 2 bases and J by 4 bases, and 10 bases separated the two germline ends. This CDR3 is 14 amino acids long. CDR3 DNA: TGTGCCAGCAGTGAATCTGCAGGGGCAGATACGCAGTATTTT. It is translated as CASSESAGADTQYF.

This clonotype was picked up many times. The chain recombines TRBV4-2 with TRBJ2-3; 8 nucleotides align to TRBD2. There are 15 residues in the CDR3. CDR1 and CDR2 (germline): LGHNA, YNFKEQ. V shed 2 bases and J 5 bases; nucleotides not matched to a gene: 6. CDR3 nucleotide sequence: TGTGCCAGCAGCCAAAGGGCCAGCGGGGGAGATACGCAGTATTTT. Its protein is CASSQRASGGDTQYF.

The CDR3 reads CASWSGGFGTDTQYF. DNA for the CDR3: TGTGCCAGTTGGTCGGGGGGGTTTGGCACAGATACGCAGTATTTT. The chain joins TRBV6-8 to TRBJ2-3; TRBD2 matches 8 bases. V lost 9 bases to trimming and J lost 1 base; unmatched junction nucleotides: 9. Germline V gives CDR1 MNHGY, CDR2 SAAAGT. The CDR3 is made up of 15 amino acids.

The V call is TRBV6-1, the J call TRBJ2-1; D remains ambiguous. The DNA end lines up better with TRBJ2-7; the J call may be wrong. Germline CDR1 reads MNHNS; CDR2 reads SASEGT. CDR3 length equals 12 residues. The CDR3 sequence: CASSDMDPEQYF. CDR3 bases: TGTGCCAGCAGTGACATGGATCCCGAGCAGTACTTC.

Note on this clonotype: One end of the junction fails to match germline, which may point to a read error. The gene calls are TRBV27 and TRBJ2-1; unclear D gene. Germline V gives CDR1 MNHEY, CDR2 SMNVEV (reference sequence). This CDR3 contains 12 residues. Here the CDR3 reads CASRSPYNERFF. The CDR3 nucleotides read TGTGCCAGCAGGTCCCCCTACAATGAGCGGTTCTTC.

The chain combines TRBV6-6 with TRBJ1-6, with TRBD1 matching over 8 bases. The V segment lost 2 bases and the J segment 8 bases; nucleotides outside the gene matches: 5. Germline V gives CDR1 MNHNY, CDR2 SVGAGI (reference sequence). This CDR3 is built from 15 residues. CDR3 residues: CASSYTTGDDSPLHF. DNA for the CDR3: TGTGCCAGCAGTTACACGACAGGGGACGATTCACCCCTCCACTTT.

The chain links TRBV6-1 to TRBJ2-1, with 7 positions matching TRBD2. The CDR3 extends over 11 amino acids. Germline trimming cut 7 bases from V and 12 bases from J; bases unmatched to any gene: 6. CDR1 is MNHNS and CDR2 is SASEGT in the germline V gene. This chain's CDR3 is CASTNAGVQFF. CDR3 nucleotide sequence: TGTGCCAGCACCAACGCGGGGGTGCAGTTCTTC.

The chain joins TRBV25-1 to TRBJ2-5; 7 positions agree with TRBD2. Germline V gene lookup returns CDR1 MGHDK and CDR2 SYGVNS. CDR3 length: 13 residues. The J segment lost 5 bases and the V segment lost 5 bases, leaving 5 bases of the junction unmatched. The CDR3 loop reads CASSLGGLETQYF. The CDR3, as DNA: TGTGCCAGCAGTTTGGGAGGGTTGGAGACCCAGTACTTC.

The chain has TRBV7-8 and TRBJ2-1; 9 bases align to TRBD1. Germline V gene data show CDR1 as SGHVS and CDR2 as FQNEAQ. V lost 5 bases and J lost 2; bases outside the gene matches: 4. The CDR3 has 15 residues. The CDR3: CASSADRGAYNEQFF. Here the CDR3 DNA reads TGTGCCAGCAGCGCCGACAGGGGGGCCTACAATGAGCAGTTCTTC.

This clonotype appeared many times. The chain uses TRBV6-1 and TRBJ1-4, with 10 bases lining up with TRBD1. V shed 6 bases and J 7 bases; nucleotides not matched to a gene: 2. The CDR3 extends over 13 amino acids. Germline values: CDR1 MNHNS, CDR2 SASEGT. The CDR3 is CASSRDRGEKLFF. CDR3 DNA sequence: TGTGCCAGCAGCCGGGACAGGGGTGAAAAACTGTTTTTT.

This clonotype is labeled large. This rearrangement joins TRBV10-2 to TRBJ2-1, with D unclear. The end of the DNA aligns better with TRBJ2-7, so the J call may be wrong. Germline V gene data show CDR1 as WSHSY and CDR2 as SAAADI. This CDR3 region has 13 residues. CDR3 sequence reads: CASSETPPPEQYF. CDR3 bases: TGCGCCAGCAGTGAAACACCTCCCCCCGAGCAGTACTTC.

This rearrangement joins TRBV7-2 to TRBJ2-5; D not certain. The end of the DNA is better explained by TRBJ2-1, so the J call may be wrong. Germline V gene lookup returns CDR1 SGHTA and CDR2 FQGNSA. The CDR3 runs to 13 residues. The CDR3 coding sequence is TGTGCCAGCAGCAAGCCTGGGTCCTACGAGCAGTTCTTC. This sequence encodes CASSKPGSYEQFF.

V and J are TRBV7-6 and TRBJ1-1; no clear D. Trimming took off 2 bases at V and 1 base at J, with 8 bases between the two ends. CDR3 size: 14 residues. The V gene's germline CDR1 is SGHVS and CDR2 FNYEAQ. The CDR3 protein is CASSLLDQNTEAFF. The CDR3 bases are TGTGCCAGCAGCTTATTGGACCAGAACACTGAAGCTTTCTTT.

The chain links TRBV6-2 or TRBV6-3 to TRBJ1-2; a weak D match, TRBD1 (5 bases). CDR1 and CDR2 from the germline V gene are MNHEY and SVGEGT. V was shortened by 5 bases and J by 2 bases, with 6 bases between the two germline ends. This CDR3 has 12 residues. This chain's CDR3 is CASSRDNYGYTF. As DNA, the CDR3 is TGTGCCAGCAGTAGGGACAACTATGGCTACACCTTC.

This clonotype was seen at least ten times. The chain couples TRBV6-1 to TRBJ2-1, with D unclear. Germline lookup yields CDR1 MNHNS and CDR2 SASEGT. V lost 2 bases and J 0 bases, leaving 11 bases between the germline ends. CDR3 size: 16 residues. CDR3 bases: TGTGCCAGCAGTGAACGGCAGGTTAGCTCCTACAATGAGCAGTTCTTC. It codes for CASSERQVSSYNEQFF.

The table lists this clonotype with many counts. The rearrangement joins TRBV6-1 to TRBJ2-5; TRBD2 aligns across 9 bases. Trimming at V came to 7 bases and at J to 11 bases, leaving 23 bases not matched to a gene. This CDR3 comprises 17 residues. Germline V gene sequence: CDR1 MNHNS, CDR2 SASEGT. DNA for the CDR3: TGTGCCAGCACAAGTTTTTATAGCGGGAGTCCGAACAATGAGCAGTACTTC. Protein sequence: CASTSFYSGSPNNEQYF.

The V and J genes are TRBV7-2 and TRBJ2-3; 8 bases align to TRBD2. This CDR3 is built from 16 residues. Germline assignment: CDR1 SGHTA and CDR2 FQGNSA. V lost 5 bases, J lost 2 bases, and 9 bases stayed unmatched. The CDR3 region is CASSPRVAGNTDTQYF. In DNA form, the CDR3 reads TGTGCCAGCAGCCCCCGGGTAGCGGGGAACACAGATACGCAGTATTTT. Supplemented by reference TRBV7-2 and TRBJ2-3, the full variable domain reads GAGVSQSPSNKVTEKGKDVELRCDPISGHTALYWYRQSLGQGLEFLIYFQGNSAPDKSGLPSDRFSAERTGGSVSTLTIQRTQQEDSAVYLCASSPRVAGNTDTQYFGPGTRLTVL.

This clonotype was counted a few times. The chain recombines TRBV6-5 with TRBJ2-1, with no clear D. The closer fit of TRBJ2-7 to the DNA end suggests the J call may be wrong. CDR1 MNHEY and CDR2 SVGAGI come from the germline V gene. The CDR3 sequence is 15 residues long. The CDR3: CASSWGTKARNEQYF. CDR3 DNA: TGTGCCAGCAGTTGGGGAACCAAGGCTAGGAATGAGCAGTACTTC.

In its sample, this clonotype was seen a few times. The CDR3 bases are TGTGCCAGCAGTTTACTAGGGCACGGGGAGCTGTTTTTT. This translates into CASSLLGHGELFF. The chain is built from TRBV6-1 and TRBJ2-2, with D possibly matching TRBD2 (5 bases). The V end was cut by 5 bases, the J end by 7 bases, with 11 bases between. Germline V gene data show CDR1 as MNHNS and CDR2 as SASEGT. This CDR3 has 13 residues.

The chain couples TRBV7-6 to TRBJ2-1; possibly TRBD2 for D (5 bases). The J call is in doubt because the DNA end fits TRBJ2-7 better. Germline V gives CDR1 SGHVS, CDR2 FNYEAQ. The CDR3 totals 14 residues. The chain's CDR3 is CASSSRLRGNEQYF. For the CDR3, the DNA is TGTGCCAGCAGCTCGAGGCTTCGGGGAAATGAGCAGTACTTC.

V is TRBV7-3 and J is TRBJ2-5; D may be TRBD1 or TRBD2 (5 bases each). V was shortened by 2 bases and J by 11 bases, with 15 bases between the two germline ends. CDR3 size: 13 residues. Germline CDR1 reads SGHTA; CDR2 reads FQGTGA. The CDR3 nucleotides read TGTGCCAGCAGCTTAGGGGCAGCGAGGGAGCAGTACTTC. As protein: CASSLGAAREQYF. The full variable domain, rest sourced from reference TRBV7-3 and TRBJ2-5, is GAGVSQTPSNKVTEKGKYVELRCDPISGHTALYWYRQSLGQGPEFLIYFQGTGAADDSGLPNDRFFAVRPEGSVSTLKIQRTERGDSAVYLCASSLGAAREQYFGPGTRLLVL.